This T cell receptor beta chain stems from a study of CD8 T cells in seronegative destructive rheumatoid arthritis (dated by TCRdb to 2019 to 2021). In the study overall: At the time of sampling, biological drugs were being given to seven out of the eight CND-RA patients. The study compared peripheral CD8+ TCRbeta repertoires from patients with CCP-negative destructive rheumatoid arthritis (CND-RA) against repertoires from newly diagnosed seropositive RA, seronegative RA and healthy controls. The seropositive RA, seronegative RA and healthy control comparison cohorts were obtained from an earlier published TCRbeta dataset rather than being newly sequenced.

Concerning this clone: Its antigen is currently not known. Base qualities were left out, and no much larger clone turns up one base away.

General study outcomes and caveats: Because no diagnostic samples were available, the TCR repertoire differences may partly reflect poor disease control over the years rather than being present at onset. More CMV-reactive and fewer influenza A-reactive CD8+ TCRbeta sequences were observed in CND-RA repertoires than in controls and other RA subtypes. CND-RA patients appeared to carry a distinct set of enriched public clonotypes, which the authors read as support for a separate disease subset. After adjusting for age, CND-RA patients appeared to have less diverse, more clonal CD8+ TCRbeta repertoires than other RA subtypes. The small size of the CND-RA cohort was acknowledged as a study limitation. Across the 100,000 to 150,000 clonotypes tested, no public clonotype enrichment was retained after Benjamini-Hochberg correction.

From a lookup of the germline V gene (reference sequence), CDR1 and CDR2 are MNHEY and SMNVEV. After removal of 5 bases from V and 4 bases from J, the junction retains 12 bases not matched to a gene. From the cysteine up to the phenylalanine, the CDR3 has a length of 16 residues. Only CDR3 DNA is held: 48 bases, read in frame from base 1. The CND-RA patients tested negative on the clinical CCP2 antibody test, and joint destruction in these patients kept progressing despite active therapy. Every CND-RA patient had failed conventional anti-rheumatic therapy and showed typical joint destruction in the wrists and ankles. CND-RA patients were sampled after long disease histories, spanning decades in several cases, rather than at diagnosis. About 50 millilitres of EDTA-anticoagulated peripheral blood were collected from each patient. Ficoll-Paque PLUS density gradient separation was used to isolate peripheral blood mononuclear cells. AutoMACS magnetic bead positive selection was used to isolate CD8+ cells from fresh or cryopreserved PBMCs, and flow cytometry was used to check purity. Genomic DNA was extracted with Nucleospin Tissue or Tissue XS kits and quantified on a Qubit 2.0 fluorometer.

Following the manufacturer's instructions, genomic DNA from CD8+ cells served as the input for TCRbeta sequencing. A genomics technology centre in Finland performed the TCRbeta sequencing with the immunoSEQ assay. The paper's data handling went like this. The clonotype tables produced by the immunoSEQ preprocessing pipeline were converted into VDJtools format, and any non-productive clonotypes were filtered out. Any sample with fewer than 10,000 reads was excluded, the remaining samples were subsampled to 10,000 reads, and most of the eight CND-RA samples made it through. Shannon-Wiener, Simpson and clonality indices were calculated with the VDJtools CalcDiversityStats function on data subsampled to 10,000 reads. To infer antigen specificity, non-singleton TCRbeta clonotypes were hard-matched against VDJdb, meaning no mismatches were allowed. CDR3 sequences differing by one amino acid (Hamming distance 1) were grouped into clusters with potentially shared antigen targets. After each group was resampled to six samples, one-sided Fisher's exact tests checked public clonotypes for group enrichment, with the whole procedure repeated ten times. This is the immuneACCESS table as TCRdb keeps it, with only in-frame sequences that have V and J called. A part of the clones is gone; compared with another copy, unresolved V genes explain less than half, and the rest is unexplained. That table supplies the V and J calls and clone size; D and trimming were determined from the DNA. This sample gives roughly 13,000 clones in total; roughly 80% of them show up just once. Under 35% of the sample rests with the top ten.

The TCR comes from a woman aged 30 to 49 with seronegative destructive rheumatoid arthritis. The chain couples TRBV27 to TRBJ1-2; TRBD1 agrees with 8 junctional bases. Sequencing input: CD8+ T cells from blood. The nucleotide sequence is given as TGTGCCAGCAGTACCGGGACAGGTGTTTGGTCCTATGGCTACACCTTC. Its coded protein is CASSTGTGVWSYGYTF.